This TCR beta chain was obtained from a study of early T cells in non-severe SARS-CoV-2 infection (dated by TCRdb to the early 2020s). In terms of the full investigation: Bulk RNA from unsorted whole blood was used for TCR sequencing, so alpha and beta chains could not be paired. What the work shows at the level of the full study, not this receptor alone: VDJdb matching was skewed toward anti-spike CD8 responses and likely underestimated virus-specific expansions, missing private and CD4 specificities.

The method behind the library was 5' RACE. Sequencing took place on a NextSeq 500. In the TCR library protocol, unique molecular identifiers were attached to individual cDNA molecules to correct for PCR bias and sequencing error. TCR alpha and beta chains were both sequenced, and the abundances of alpha and beta sequences in each sample were closely correlated with each other. Per the source publication's procedure: V gene, J gene and CDR3 annotation of TCR sequences was performed with Decombinator V4. TCRs were defined as expanded if a significant change between any two time points was detected under a Poisson model with p below 0.0001. TCR abundances were normalised to the total number of TCRs sequenced per sample and were expressed as counts per million. MAIT TCRs were defined by TRAV1-2 paired with TRAJ12, TRAJ20 or TRAJ33, and iNKT TCRs by TRAV10 paired with TRAJ18. VDJdb, accessed on 1 November 2021, was searched for TCRs annotated for CMV, EBV and SARS-CoV-2, and TCRs annotated for more than one antigen were excluded. Starting from the raw public reads, TCRdb applied fastp trimming at Q25, assembled clones with MiXCR and retained in-frame beta chains. When rows share a CDR3 protein, they turn into one entry using the most common DNA and genes. The V and J calls come from TCRdb's annotation, not from the publication. The sample has tens of thousands of distinct CDR3 sequences on record, about 4% of them singletons. The ten most abundant clones make up around 2.9% of the sample.

Set within a cohort of healthcare workers in London, UK, this nested case-control study involved weekly PCR testing of nasopharyngeal swabs along with blood sampling. Healthcare workers were recruited between 23 and 31 March 2020, during the week of the UK lockdown, and were followed weekly for up to about 15 weeks. This clonotype was recorded many times. Its antigen is still unknown. Base qualities are not at hand, and no much larger clone is one base apart. CDR1 and CDR2 were assigned from the germline V gene (reference sequence) as LNHDA and SQIVND. The junction shows trimming of 5 bases on V and 3 bases on J, plus 11 bases between the germline ends. CDR3 length: 14 amino acids, cysteine to phenylalanine. Only the CDR3 DNA is retained, 42 bases long and in frame from the first base.

The sample taken for sequencing was whole blood. Recombination linked TRBV19 to TRBJ1-5, with the D gene uncertain. The clonotype comes from an adult who was a healthcare worker with PCR-confirmed SARS-CoV-2 infection or an uninfected control (not recorded which). The DNA is as follows: TGTGCCAGTAGTCCCCCGATTACCAATCAGCCCCAGCATTTT. Its protein reads: CASSPPITNQPQHF.